This T cell receptor (beta chain) originates from a study of blood T cell repertoires in COVID-19. Individuals aged about 18 to 90 years were recruited from 24 US areas. Assay used: immunoSEQ multiplex PCR; TCRdb lists only in-frame clones, some missing. In the table there are some 170,000 clones, almost 80% of which are singletons. Germline V lookup: CDR1 MNHEY, CDR2 SVGAGI. The CDR3 extends over 12 amino acids. Between the trimmed V and J ends, which lost 10 bases and 4 bases, there was a span of 13 bases. This clone appeared a few times. The sequenced material came from PBMCs or T cells enriched from blood (not recorded which). The TCR originated in a woman aged 45 to 65 who had recovered from COVID-19. This chain links TRBV6-5 with TRBJ2-5; D call uncertain. This CDR3 reads CATLSLGETQYF. CDR3 bases: TGTGCCACCCTATCCCTTGGAGAGACCCAGTACTTC.